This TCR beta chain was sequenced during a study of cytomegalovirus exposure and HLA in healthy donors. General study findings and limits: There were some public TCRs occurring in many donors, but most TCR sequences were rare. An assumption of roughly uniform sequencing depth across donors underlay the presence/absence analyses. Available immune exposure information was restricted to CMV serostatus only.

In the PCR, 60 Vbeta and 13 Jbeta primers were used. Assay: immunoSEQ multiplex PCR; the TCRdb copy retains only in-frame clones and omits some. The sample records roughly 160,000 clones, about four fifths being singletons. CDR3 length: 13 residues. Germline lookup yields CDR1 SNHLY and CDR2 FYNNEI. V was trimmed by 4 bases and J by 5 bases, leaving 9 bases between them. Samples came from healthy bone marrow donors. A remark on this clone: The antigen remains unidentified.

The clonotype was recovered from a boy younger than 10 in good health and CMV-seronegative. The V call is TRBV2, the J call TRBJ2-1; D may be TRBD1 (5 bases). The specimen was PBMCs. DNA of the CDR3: TGTGCCAGCAGTGTAGACAGCAACAATGAGCAGTTCTTC. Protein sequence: CASSVDSNNEQFF.